The entry below describes one TCR beta chain. Its binding antigen is unknown. The junction and the germline gene differ at one end; a read error may be behind it. The cohort comprised some 730 healthy bone marrow donors. At the time of sampling, all cohort members were nominally healthy, though unrecorded immune exposures were likely present. The donor was CMV seropositive and was included in the group of 250 to 300 seropositive cohort members. A peripheral blood sample was provided by each donor, and peripheral blood mononuclear cells were used for TCR beta sequencing. The Qiagen DNeasy Blood Extraction Kit was used to extract genomic DNA from the blood cell samples. The record originates from a study of cytomegalovirus exposure and HLA in healthy donors (dated by TCRdb to 2016 to 2017). Regarding the study in general: An earlier analysis of 587 of the donors reported approximately 300 Gb of sequence data and 117 million unique TCR beta sequences obtained from about 170 million T cells. Roughly 300 gigabases of sequencing data and around 87 million unique TCR sequences were included in an early release covering around 600 HLA-typed donors. Among the roughly 430 genotyped donors, under 90% belonged to the genetic ancestry cluster associated with self-reported Caucasian donors. The study aimed to test whether cataloging public T cell receptors could reveal signatures of past pathogen exposure. The T cell repertoires of several hundred subjects were profiled by immunosequencing and related to cytomegalovirus serostatus. A separate validation cohort of more than 100 different subjects was used in addition to the roughly 700-subject first cohort. To predict cytomegalovirus infection status, the study combined high-throughput TCR immunosequencing, statistical association of individual TCRs with disease status, and machine learning. To study patterns of TCR occurrence, a later analysis re-analyzed previously published TCR beta repertoires from 666 donors and added high-resolution HLA genotyping. Rather than using new phenotypic data, the later analysis identified candidate immune exposures from TCR beta sequences and from how often those sequences occurred across donors. An earlier analysis of 587 of the donors used high-throughput TCR beta sequencing to judge whether each TCR beta V gene segment behaved as functional or pseudogenic. Donor age, sex, ethnicity and CMV serostatus were compiled alongside the repertoire data. Genome-wide SNP genotypes for about three fifths of the 666 donors were used in a later genetic analysis, which treated that subset as a discovery cohort. Every repertoire in the discovery cohort had been generated on one and the same sequencing platform. Class I and class II HLA loci were covered by the typing at four-digit resolution. The number of typed donors differed by locus: about 620-640 for A, B, C, DRB1 and DQB1; about 520 for DQA1; 606 for DPA1; and 450 to 480 for DPB1. Because of strong linkage in the cohort, roughly five DR-DQ haplotypes were treated as single units for association and clustering. On average, around 240,000 unique TCR beta nucleotide sequences were sequenced per donor among several hundred genotyped donors of the cohort, with roughly 19% of those sequences being non-productive.

Summary of the overall study and its limitations: In both the original and validation cohorts, the classifier was reported to diagnose cytomegalovirus status with high specificity and sensitivity. A later analysis found that HLA-associated TCR beta chains were more clonally expanded and had lower generation probabilities than equally common non-associated chains. A later genetic analysis associated a missense DCLRE1C variant with V-gene and J-gene trimming of TCR beta chains, and an independent cohort replicated the association. In a later analysis, TCR association rates were found to vary across HLA loci, with the most associated TCRs seen for DRB1 alleles and the fewest for HLA-C alleles. A later genetic analysis reported fewer N-insertions in productive TCRs among donors in an Asian-associated ancestry cluster than the roughly 650-donor mean. Most TCR sequences were seen in very few donors, while some public TCRs were found in many individuals. Several of the top co-occurrence clusters appeared to be linked to parvovirus B19, influenza, CMV and Epstein-Barr virus, according to a later analysis. In vitro tests confirmed that three of the cytomegalovirus-associated TCR beta chains recognize cytomegalovirus antigens. Because HLA typing was missing for some donors at each locus, association tests included only the typed subset. A further reported finding was that TCR beta sequences accurately predicted the HLA-A and HLA-B alleles for most subjects in the first cohort. Some IMGT-functional V segments, including TRBV6-2 and TRBV6-3, could not be distinguished by the 87-base-pair reads and were therefore excluded. A cluster of highly shared sequence variants was judged likely to represent a technical artifact of the sequencing pipeline. Presence/absence analyses assumed roughly uniform sequencing depth across donors, an assumption that may not hold. When HLA alleles, especially DR and DQ, strongly co-occurred, attributing TCR associations to individual alleles was difficult. Only TCR beta chains were sequenced in this cohort, and the absence of alpha or paired-chain data limited detectable features. In a later analysis, about 16,000 TCR beta sequences were associated with specific HLA alleles at a false discovery rate of 0.05. The authors suggested that the approach could potentially be generalized to other disease states and immunological phenotypes. A total of about 150 TCR beta chains were listed by the study as associated with cytomegalovirus. The only immune exposure information available for the cohort was CMV serostatus. Broadly in line with IMGT annotations, most TCR beta V segments showed up in productive rearrangements about 90% or about 30% of the time in an earlier analysis of around 550 of the donors. In a later analysis, most CMV-associated TCR beta chains were found to appear HLA-restricted, with HLA associations seemingly driven largely by CMV exposure. Correlated functional status among segregating V segments might be attributable to linkage disequilibrium, but an unknown experimental factor could not be ruled out. The earlier analysis of almost 600 of the donors excluded around 17 rarely observed V segments, including chromosome 9 orphons, because counts were too low.

Library creation used the immunoSEQ multiplex PCR assay. A mixture of 60 forward primers for TCR Vbeta segments and 13 reverse primers for TCR Jbeta segments was used in the multiplex PCR. A multiplex PCR assay on genomic DNA amplified the CDR3 region of rearranged TCR beta genes. The Illumina HiSeq System was used to sequence the amplified TCR beta libraries as 87-base-pair reads. As for how the authors treated the data: In a later analysis, roughly 80 million unique TCR beta chains were counted across the roughly 700 repertoires, and roughly 11 million of these chains were shared by at least two donors. A nearest-neighbor algorithm error-corrected the raw reads and collapsed the reads into unique sequences, merging closely related sequences to remove PCR and sequencing errors. CDR3 sequences were aligned to IMGT reference sequences to assign V, D and J gene segments. For a sequence to be retained, a match of at least six nucleotides was required to both a V gene segment and a J gene segment. Rearrangements were classified as productive when the CDR3 lacked stop codons and remained in frame with V and J, and all other rearrangements were classified as non-productive. CDR3 was defined according to IMGT convention as the region running from the second conserved V-encoded cysteine to the conserved J-encoded phenylalanine. Sequences without an unambiguous match to a single V gene segment were excluded from the earlier analysis of over 500 of the donors. In an earlier analysis of 587 of the donors, V segments were called functional above 56.7% productive rearrangements and were called segregating when the between-donor standard deviation exceeded 5%. A statistical classification framework was developed to diagnose cytomegalovirus status using the catalog of TCR beta chain sequences. A later analysis assigned V and J genes by comparing TCR nucleotide sequences with IMGT/GENE-DB human TR gene sequences. Using the TCRdist pipeline, a later analysis assigned CDR3 sequences along with most-parsimonious VDJ recombination scenarios. In a later analysis, every TCR beta chain was defined by the combination of its CDR3 amino acid sequence and its V-gene family, and reads without a unique V-gene family were dropped. A later analysis removed roughly 590 highly shared, low-generation-probability nucleotide sequences to deal with suspected cross-contamination and a sequencing artifact. For each public chain, a later analysis derived a clonal expansion index from normalized ranks of inferred template counts within each repertoire. A later analysis computed generation probabilities with a VDJ recombination model fitted to out-of-frame rearrangements, and checked the results against IGoR. Hypergeometric tests were used in a later analysis to score TCR-TCR, TCR-HLA and TCR-CMV co-occurrence, with a repertoire-size bias correction applied to the TCR pairs. In a later analysis, false discovery rates were estimated by permuting HLA or CMV assignments 20 times. In a later analysis, co-occurring TCRs were grouped with DBSCAN, and TCRdist sequence similarity was added when clustering was performed within HLA-allele-positive subsets. For co-occurrence clustering, repertoires with fewer than 30,000 or more than 120,000 public chains were excluded, along with four to six repertoires with anomalous nucleotide sharing. TCRdb obtained this table from immuneACCESS and retained in-frame rearrangements with V and J assigned. These tables miss some clones; where compared with another copy, unresolved V genes account for less than half of the shortfall, and the remainder is unexplained. That table is the source of V, J and clone size, and D and trimming were worked out from the DNA. The sample table lists some 200,000 clones, roughly 80% of them with a count of one. Less than 7% of the sample comes from the top ten.

The CDR3 holds 16 amino acids from the cysteine to the phenylalanine. Only CDR3 DNA is held: 48 bases, read in frame from base 1. CDR1 and CDR2 are read off the germline V gene (reference sequence) as SSHAT and FNYEAQ. This clonotype was sampled from a man in his forties in good health and CMV-seropositive. Sequencing was done on a sample of PBMCs. The V gene is TRBV7-7 and the J gene is TRBJ2-2; 7 central nucleotides agree with TRBD1. The CDR3 amino acid sequence is: CASSLIGTVNTGELFF. The nucleotide sequence is TGTGCTAGCAGCTTAATCGGGACAGTGAACACCGGGGAGCTGTTTTTT. The CDR3 plus the reference TRBV7-7 and TRBJ2-2 genes for the other parts give the full variable domain: GAGVSQSPRYKVTKRGQDVTLRCDPISSHATLYWYQQALGQGPEFLTYFNYEAQPDKSGLPSDRFSAERPEGSISTLTIQRTEQRDSAMYRCASSLIGTVNTGELFFGEGSRLTVL.